This entry lists 17 T cell receptor beta chains sequenced from one sample in a study of CD8 T cells in ankylosing spondylitis (dated by TCRdb to 2016 to 2017). The full study reports these points: A TCR beta motif of several highly homologous amino acid variants appeared characteristic of blood from ankylosing spondylitis patients.

These receptors' antigens are unknown. Libraries were made using 5' RACE. Sequencing took place on an Illumina HiSeq 2500. In-frame beta chains were kept once TCRdb had trimmed the public reads at Q25 with fastp and called clones with MiXCR. Every entry covers one CDR3 protein and lists the most common genes and DNA from its rows. This sample comprises some 400,000 distinct CDR3 sequences, around 20% of them detected only once. About 15% of the sample rests with the top ten. The sequenced sample consisted of blood, either unsorted or a sorted T cell fraction (not recorded which). These TCRs come from a male donor with ankylosing spondylitis.

This clonotype occurred many times. The J gene is TRBJ2-1, the V gene TRBV18, with D unresolved. The CDR3 totals 13 residues. V gave up 5 bases and J gave up 7 bases, with 12 bases separating them. Germline-derived CDR1 and CDR2 are KGHSH and LQKENI. CDR3 sequence reads: CASSSLLENEQFF. The CDR3 DNA sequence: TGTGCCAGCTCATCGCTCCTCGAGAATGAGCAGTTCTTC.

This clonotype was seen a few times. The chain carries TRBV12-5 and TRBJ2-1, with 12 bases aligning to TRBD1. Trimming cost V 1 base and J 6 bases; bases outside gene matches: 10. The CDR3 runs 18 residues. The germline CDR1 and CDR2 sequences are LGHNT and FRNRAP. CDR3 region: CASGLALYGTGGSNEQFF. DNA for the CDR3: TGTGCTAGTGGTTTGGCCTTATATGGGACAGGGGGCTCCAATGAGCAGTTCTTC.

The J gene is TRBJ1-6, the V gene TRBV27, with a possible D match to TRBD1 (6 bases). The germline V and J ends were trimmed by 4 bases and 10 bases, with 14 bases remaining between them. Germline V gene data show CDR1 as MNHEY and CDR2 as SMNVEV (reference sequence). The CDR3 is made up of 14 amino acids. CDR3 protein: CASSYGGLGSPLHF. The CDR3 coding sequence is TGTGCCAGCAGTTACGGGGGGCTGGGATCACCCCTCCACTTT.

This rearrangement joins TRBV6-2 or TRBV6-3 to TRBJ1-1; D gene ambiguous. Germline V gene lookup returns CDR1 MNHEY and CDR2 SVGEGT. The V gene lost 0 bases and the J gene lost 1 base, with 12 bases spanning the gap. CDR3 length: 16 amino acids. CDR3 sequence reads: CASSYSNVFQNTEAFF. For the CDR3, the DNA is TGTGCCAGCAGTTACTCGAATGTCTTCCAGAACACTGAAGCTTTCTTT.

At least ten counts were recorded for this clonotype. The chain carries TRBV27 and TRBJ2-5; 8 nucleotides match TRBD1. CDR1 and CDR2 (germline): MNHEY, SMNVEV (reference sequence). The V gene end was trimmed by 5 bases and the J gene end by 0 bases; junction bases not matched to a gene: 8. The CDR3 consists of 16 residues. The CDR3 DNA is TGTGCCAGCAGTGCCCGGGACAGGCTGTACCAAGAGACCCAGTACTTC. Translation gives CASSARDRLYQETQYF.

In this sample, this clonotype turned up a few times. The chain joins TRBV5-1 to TRBJ1-2; D gene uncertain. Germline CDR1 and CDR2: SGHRS and YFSETQ. This CDR3 region has 14 residues. With 0 bases removed from V and 3 bases from J, the gap between germline ends came to 9 bases. The chain's CDR3 is CASSLGRKDYGYTF. In DNA form, the CDR3 reads TGCGCCAGCAGCTTGGGACGGAAGGACTATGGCTACACCTTC.

The chain recombines TRBV28 with TRBJ1-1; unclear D gene. Germline CDR1 is MDHEN and CDR2 is SYDVKM. This CDR3 region has 13 residues. Between the trimmed V and J ends, which lost 3 bases and 4 bases, there was a span of 9 bases. Here the CDR3 reads CASSFIRGTEAFF. For the CDR3, the DNA is TGTGCCAGCAGTTTTATCCGGGGCACTGAAGCTTTCTTT.

This clonotype was detected only a few times. This chain uses TRBV7-3 with TRBJ2-7; 10 nucleotides line up with TRBD2. Germline V CDR1 and CDR2: SGHTA, FQGTGA. J gave up 3 bases and V 3 bases, and 5 bases lay outside the gene matches. This CDR3 comprises 15 residues. The CDR3 nucleotides read TGTGCCAGCAGCTTGTCAGCGGGAGGGCTCTACGAGCAGTACTTC. This encodes CASSLSAGGLYEQYF.

This clonotype was observed a handful of times. The CDR3 nucleotides read TGCGCCAGCAGAGTGGACAGCTATCTCTATGGCTACACCTTC. It translates to CASRVDSYLYGYTF. The V and J genes are TRBV5-1 and TRBJ1-2, with TRBD1 as a possible D gene (6 bases). There are 14 residues in the CDR3. V gave up 5 bases and J gave up 4 bases, with 15 bases separating them. CDR1 and CDR2 (germline): SGHRS, YFSETQ.

This clonotype was seen a handful of times. CDR3: CASSQGVPSNQHGYTF. In DNA, the CDR3 is TGTGCCAGCAGCCAAGGGGTTCCCTCAAACCAACATGGCTACACCTTC. The chain employs TRBV3-1 and TRBJ1-2; no clear D gene. V was pared by 1 base and J by 6 bases, with 18 bases between. Germline V gene lookup returns CDR1 LGHDT and CDR2 YNNKEL (reference sequence). This CDR3 is built from 16 residues.

The chain recombines TRBV28 with TRBJ2-3; 7 bases are a match to TRBD2. Germline V CDR1 and CDR2: MDHEN, SYDVKM. The V and J ends lost 2 bases and 2 bases, in that order; junction bases with no gene match: 4. CDR3 length: 15 residues. The chain's CDR3 is CASSLIRDYTDTQYF. The CDR3 DNA sequence: TGTGCCAGCAGTTTAATCCGGGACTACACAGATACGCAGTATTTT. The variable domain in full, with the rest retrieved from reference TRBV28 and TRBJ2-3, is DVKVTQSSRYLVKRTGEKVFLECVQDMDHENMFWYRQDPGLGLRLIYFSYDVKMKEKGDIPEGYSVSREKKERFSLILESASTNQTSMYLCASSLIRDYTDTQYFGPGTRLTVL.

This clonotype was detected a few times. The chain joins TRBV9 to TRBJ2-3, with 7 positions matching TRBD2. The CDR3 runs to 15 residues. CDR1 and CDR2 from the germline V gene are SGDLS and YYNGEE. The junction had 4 bases not matched to a gene; V was cut back by 1 base and J by 2 bases. CDR3 nucleotides: TGTGCCAGCAGCGTAACAGCGGGGATCACAGATACGCAGTATTTT. Its protein is CASSVTAGITDTQYF.

The chain combines TRBV27 with TRBJ1-2; 7 bases are shared with TRBD1. The CDR3 spans 13 residues. V lost 5 bases, J lost 8 bases, and 8 bases stayed unmatched. CDR1 is MNHEY and CDR2 is SMNVEV in the germline V gene (reference sequence). Here the CDR3 DNA reads TGTGCCAGCAGTGCGCGGCAGGGGGGAGGCTACACCTTC. It translates to CASSARQGGGYTF.

This clonotype has ten or more counts. The V call is TRBV4-2, the J call TRBJ1-6; 7 positions match TRBD1. The germline V gene encodes CDR1 LGHNA and CDR2 YNFKEQ. The trim removed 0 bases at V and 4 bases at J, leaving 9 bases unmatched. The CDR3 consists of 18 residues. CDR3 sequence: CASSQELGGEMYNSPLHF. CDR3 nucleotides: TGTGCCAGCAGCCAAGAGTTAGGGGGCGAAATGTATAATTCACCCCTCCACTTT.

The V and J genes are TRBV2 and TRBJ2-3; no reliable D call. This CDR3 has 11 amino acids. Trimming stripped 9 bases from V and 4 bases from J, with 8 bases between. Germline values: CDR1 SNHLY, CDR2 FYNNEI. This CDR3 is CARGFADTQYF. CDR3 bases: TGTGCCAGGGGTTTCGCAGATACGCAGTATTTT. Drawing the rest from reference TRBV2 and TRBJ2-3, the complete variable domain is EPEVTQTPSHQVTQMGQEVILRCVPISNHLYFYWYRQILGQKVEFLVSFYNNEISEKSEIFDDQFSVERPDGSNFTLKIRSTKLEDSAMYFCARGFADTQYFGPGTRLTVL.

The J gene is TRBJ2-2, the V gene TRBV5-1; tentatively, D is TRBD1 (6 bases). Per the germline V gene, CDR1 is SGHRS and CDR2 is YFSETQ. This CDR3 has 16 amino acids. Trimming took 0 bases from V and 0 from J, leaving 9 bases between them. The CDR3 here is CASSLEGQSNTGELFF. The CDR3 DNA reads TGCGCCAGCAGCTTGGAAGGACAGTCGAACACCGGGGAGCTGTTTTTT.

The V and J genes are TRBV19 and TRBJ1-2; no definite D call. Germline V gives CDR1 LNHDA, CDR2 SQIVND (reference sequence). V dropped 1 base and J dropped 0 bases, with 9 bases sitting between them. The CDR3 has 15 amino acids. The chain's CDR3 is CASSIAESANYGYTF. The CDR3 DNA reads TGTGCCAGTAGTATAGCAGAATCAGCTAACTATGGCTACACCTTC.